This entry is about one T cell receptor beta chain. Original processing notes: Using reference gene primer amplification, nucleated cell counts were estimated. Sequenced by immunoSEQ multiplex PCR; TCRdb stores in-frame clones only, minus some. V, J and clone size reflect that table, while D and trimming were determined from the DNA. The sample consists of roughly 100,000 clones, approximately 86% of them appearing once. Seattle cases were enrolled at active infection and followed longitudinally. The sample comes from a study of blood T cell repertoires in COVID-19. The wider study: The origin of the acute and convalescent COVID-19 samples was the United States, Italy and Spain. The analysed material was cDNA or gDNA that came from T cells, B-cell-depleted T cells, or PBMCs.

The sequenced material came from peripheral blood. This sequence originates from a woman aged 45-60 years with COVID-19, enrolled during active disease.

The CDR3 loop is CASSVGGSPLHF. The DNA for the CDR3 is TGTGCCAGCAGCGTAGGCGGATCACCCCTCCACTTT. V and J are TRBV9 and TRBJ1-6; D is undetermined. The V gene's germline CDR1 is SGDLS and CDR2 YYNGEE. The CDR3 consists of 12 residues. Trimming left V 0 bases short and J 10 bases short, with 5 bases between. Full variable domain (outside the CDR3, taken from reference TRBV9 and TRBJ1-6): DSGVTQTPKHLITATGQRVTLRCSPRSGDLSVYWYQQSLDQGLQFLIQYYNGEERAKGNILERFSAQQFPDLHSELNLSSLELGDSALYFCASSVGGSPLHFGNGTRLTVT.